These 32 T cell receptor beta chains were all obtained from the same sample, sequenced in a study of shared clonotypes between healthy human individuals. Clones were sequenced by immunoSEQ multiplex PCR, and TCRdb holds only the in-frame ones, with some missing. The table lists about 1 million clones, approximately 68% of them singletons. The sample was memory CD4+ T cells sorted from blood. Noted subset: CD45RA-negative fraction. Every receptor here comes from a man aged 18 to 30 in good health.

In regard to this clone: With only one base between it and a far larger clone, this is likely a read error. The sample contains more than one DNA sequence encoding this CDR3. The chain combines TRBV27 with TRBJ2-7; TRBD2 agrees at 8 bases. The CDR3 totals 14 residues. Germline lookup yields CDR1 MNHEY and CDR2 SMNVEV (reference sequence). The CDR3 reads CASSFREGTYEQYF. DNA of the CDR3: TGTGCCAGCAGTTTCCGGGAGGGGACCTACGAGCAATACTTC.

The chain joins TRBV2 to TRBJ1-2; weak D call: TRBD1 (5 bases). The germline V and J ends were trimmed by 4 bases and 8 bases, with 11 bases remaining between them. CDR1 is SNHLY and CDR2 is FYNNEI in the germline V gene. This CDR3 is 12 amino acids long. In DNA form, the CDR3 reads TGTGCCAGCAGTGGTTCAGGGCAGGGCTACACCTTC. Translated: CASSGSGQGYTF.

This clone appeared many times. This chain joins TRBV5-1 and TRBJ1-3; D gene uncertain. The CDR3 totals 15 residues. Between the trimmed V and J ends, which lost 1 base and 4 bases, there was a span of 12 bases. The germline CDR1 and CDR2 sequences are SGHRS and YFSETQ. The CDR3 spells CASSLLPWAGNTIYF. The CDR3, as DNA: TGCGCCAGCAGCTTGCTCCCGTGGGCCGGAAACACCATATATTTT.

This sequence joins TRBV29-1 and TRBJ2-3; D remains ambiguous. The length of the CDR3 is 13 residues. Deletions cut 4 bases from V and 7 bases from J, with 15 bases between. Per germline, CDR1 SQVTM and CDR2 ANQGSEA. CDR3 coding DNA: TGCAGCGTTGTAGTGCCGCTCATCTATACGCAGTATTTT. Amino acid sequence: CSVVVPLIYTQYF.

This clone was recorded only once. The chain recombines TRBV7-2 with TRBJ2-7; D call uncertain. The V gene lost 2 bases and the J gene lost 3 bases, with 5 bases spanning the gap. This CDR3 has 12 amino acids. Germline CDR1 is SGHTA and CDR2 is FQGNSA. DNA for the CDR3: TGTGCCAGCAGCTTACTCCGCTACGAGCAGTACTTC. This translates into CASSLLRYEQYF.

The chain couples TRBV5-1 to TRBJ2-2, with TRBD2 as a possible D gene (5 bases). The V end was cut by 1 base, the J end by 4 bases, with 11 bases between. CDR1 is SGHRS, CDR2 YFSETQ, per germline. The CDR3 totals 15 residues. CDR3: CASSLNDGVTGELFF. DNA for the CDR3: TGCGCCAGCAGCTTGAACGACGGGGTCACCGGGGAGCTGTTTTTT.

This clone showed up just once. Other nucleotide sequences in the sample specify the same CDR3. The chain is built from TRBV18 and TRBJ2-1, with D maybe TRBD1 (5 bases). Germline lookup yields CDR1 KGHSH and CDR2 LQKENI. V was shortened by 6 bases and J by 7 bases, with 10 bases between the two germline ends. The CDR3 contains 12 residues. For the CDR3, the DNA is TGTGCCAGCTCCCTCCAGGGAAATGAGCAGTTCTTC. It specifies CASSLQGNEQFF. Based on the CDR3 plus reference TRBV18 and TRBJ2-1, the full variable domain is NAGVMQNPRHLVRRRGQEARLRCSPMKGHSHVYWYRQLPEEGLKFMVYLQKENIIDESGMPKERFSAEFPKEGPSILRIQQVVRGDSAAYFCASSLQGNEQFFGPGTRLTVL.

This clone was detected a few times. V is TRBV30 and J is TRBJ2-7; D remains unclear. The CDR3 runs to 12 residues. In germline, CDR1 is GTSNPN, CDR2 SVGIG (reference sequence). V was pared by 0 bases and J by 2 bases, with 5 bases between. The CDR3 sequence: CAWSVLAYEQYF. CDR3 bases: TGTGCCTGGAGTGTGCTTGCCTACGAGCAGTACTTC.

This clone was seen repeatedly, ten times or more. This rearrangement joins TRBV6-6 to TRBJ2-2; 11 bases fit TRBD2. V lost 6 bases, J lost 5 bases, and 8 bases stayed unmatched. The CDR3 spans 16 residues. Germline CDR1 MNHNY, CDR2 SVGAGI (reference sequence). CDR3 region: CASRGFGTSGTGELFF. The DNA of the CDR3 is TGTGCCAGCAGGGGTTTCGGGACTAGCGGTACCGGGGAGCTGTTTTTT.

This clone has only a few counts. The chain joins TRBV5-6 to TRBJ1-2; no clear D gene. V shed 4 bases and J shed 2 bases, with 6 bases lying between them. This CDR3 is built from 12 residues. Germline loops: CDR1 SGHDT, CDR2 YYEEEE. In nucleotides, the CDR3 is TGTGCCAGCAGCCAGGAAAACTATGGCTACACCTTC. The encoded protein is CASSQENYGYTF.

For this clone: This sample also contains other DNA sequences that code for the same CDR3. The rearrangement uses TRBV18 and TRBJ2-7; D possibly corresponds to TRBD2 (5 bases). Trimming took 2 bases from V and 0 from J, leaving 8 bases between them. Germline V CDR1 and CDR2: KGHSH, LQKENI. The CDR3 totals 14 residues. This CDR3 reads CASSPSGSSYEQYF. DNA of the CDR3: TGTGCCAGCTCACCATCGGGGAGCTCCTACGAGCAGTACTTC.

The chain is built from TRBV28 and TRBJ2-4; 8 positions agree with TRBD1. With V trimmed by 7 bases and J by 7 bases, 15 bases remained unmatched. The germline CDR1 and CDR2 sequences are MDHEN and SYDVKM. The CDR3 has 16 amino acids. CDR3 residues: CASKGEGQGFRNIQYF. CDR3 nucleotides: TGTGCCAGCAAAGGCGAAGGACAGGGCTTTAGGAACATTCAGTACTTC.

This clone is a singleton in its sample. CDR3 DNA: TGTGCCTGGAATCGGGGGCGGTCTTACAATGAGCAGTTCTTC. It yields the protein CAWNRGRSYNEQFF. The chain uses TRBV30 and TRBJ2-1; D could derive from TRBD1 or TRBD2 (6 bases each). The germline V gene encodes CDR1 GTSNPN and CDR2 SVGIG (reference sequence). CDR3 length equals 14 residues. Trimming stripped 4 bases from V and 4 bases from J, with 14 bases between.

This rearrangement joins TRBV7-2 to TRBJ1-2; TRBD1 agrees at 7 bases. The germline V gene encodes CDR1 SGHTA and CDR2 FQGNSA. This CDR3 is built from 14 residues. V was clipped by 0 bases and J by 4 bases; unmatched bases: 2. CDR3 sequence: CASSLAGDSYGYTF. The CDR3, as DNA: TGTGCCAGCAGCTTAGCGGGGGACAGCTATGGCTACACCTTC.

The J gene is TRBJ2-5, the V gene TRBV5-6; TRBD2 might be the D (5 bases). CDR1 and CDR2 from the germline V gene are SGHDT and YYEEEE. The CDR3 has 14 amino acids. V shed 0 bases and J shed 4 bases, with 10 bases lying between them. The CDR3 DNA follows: TGTGCCAGCAGCTTGGATGGACTCCCAGAGACCCAGTACTTC. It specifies CASSLDGLPETQYF.

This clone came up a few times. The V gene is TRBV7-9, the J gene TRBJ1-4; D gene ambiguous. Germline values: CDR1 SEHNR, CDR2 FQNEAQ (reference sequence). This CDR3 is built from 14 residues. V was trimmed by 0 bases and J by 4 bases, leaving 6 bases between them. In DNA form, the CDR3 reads TGTGCCAGCAGCTTAGCGGTGGATAATGAAAAACTGTTTTTT. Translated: CASSLAVDNEKLFF.

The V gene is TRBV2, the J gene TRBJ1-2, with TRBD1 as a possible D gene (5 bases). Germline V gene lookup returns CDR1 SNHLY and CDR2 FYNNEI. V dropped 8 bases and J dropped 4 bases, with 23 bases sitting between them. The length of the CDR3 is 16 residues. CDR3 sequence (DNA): TGTGCCAGCGATGGCAGAGGCAGGGAGAGGAGCTATGGCTACACCTTC. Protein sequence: CASDGRGRERSYGYTF.

The CDR3 spells CASSRSSYEQYF. In DNA, the CDR3 is TGTGCCAGCTCACGGAGTTCCTACGAGCAGTACTTC. The chain uses TRBV18 and TRBJ2-7; D is uncertain. The V end was cut by 4 bases, the J end by 1 base, with 5 bases between. This CDR3 region has 12 residues. Germline V gene sequence: CDR1 KGHSH, CDR2 LQKENI.

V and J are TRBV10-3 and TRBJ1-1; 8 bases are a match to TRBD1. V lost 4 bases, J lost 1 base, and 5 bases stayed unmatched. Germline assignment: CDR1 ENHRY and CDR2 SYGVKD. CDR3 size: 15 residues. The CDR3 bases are TGTGCCATCAGTGCCGGACAGGGAACGAACACTGAAGCTTTCTTT. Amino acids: CAISAGQGTNTEAFF.

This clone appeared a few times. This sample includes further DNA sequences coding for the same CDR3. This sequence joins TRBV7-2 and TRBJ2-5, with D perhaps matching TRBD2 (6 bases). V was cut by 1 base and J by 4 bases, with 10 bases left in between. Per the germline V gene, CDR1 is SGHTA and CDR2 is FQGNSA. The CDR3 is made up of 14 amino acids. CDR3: CASSLGGIGETQYF. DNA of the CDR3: TGTGCCAGCAGCTTAGGCGGGATCGGAGAGACCCAGTACTTC.

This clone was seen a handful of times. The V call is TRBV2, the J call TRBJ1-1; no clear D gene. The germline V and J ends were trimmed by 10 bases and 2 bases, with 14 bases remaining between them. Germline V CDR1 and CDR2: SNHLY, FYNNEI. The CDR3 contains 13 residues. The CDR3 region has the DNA TGTGCCACTACTGGGCAGACCAACACTGAAGCTTTCTTT. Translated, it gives CATTGQTNTEAFF.

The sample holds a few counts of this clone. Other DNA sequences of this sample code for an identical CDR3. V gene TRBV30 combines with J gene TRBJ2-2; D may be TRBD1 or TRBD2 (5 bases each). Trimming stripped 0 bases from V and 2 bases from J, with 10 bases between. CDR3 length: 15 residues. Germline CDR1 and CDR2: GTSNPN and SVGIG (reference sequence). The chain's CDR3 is CAWSVRGGNTGELFF. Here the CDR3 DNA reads TGTGCCTGGAGTGTACGGGGCGGTAACACCGGGGAGCTGTTTTTT.

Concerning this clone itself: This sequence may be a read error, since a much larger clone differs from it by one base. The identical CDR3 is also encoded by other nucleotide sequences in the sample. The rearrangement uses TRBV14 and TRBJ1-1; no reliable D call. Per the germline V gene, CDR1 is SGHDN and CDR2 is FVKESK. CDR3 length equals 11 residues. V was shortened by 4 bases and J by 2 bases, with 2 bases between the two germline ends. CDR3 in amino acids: CASSLNTEAFF. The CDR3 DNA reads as TGTGCCAGCAGCCTAAACACTGAAGCTTTCTTT.

CDR3 DNA sequence: TGTGCCAGCAGCGTAAACACAGATCAGCCCCAGCATTTT. This gives the protein CASSVNTDQPQHF. This chain links TRBV9 with TRBJ1-5; D unclear. CDR3 length: 13 amino acids. CDR1 and CDR2 (germline): SGDLS, YYNGEE. V shed 1 base and J shed 5 bases, with 7 bases lying between them.

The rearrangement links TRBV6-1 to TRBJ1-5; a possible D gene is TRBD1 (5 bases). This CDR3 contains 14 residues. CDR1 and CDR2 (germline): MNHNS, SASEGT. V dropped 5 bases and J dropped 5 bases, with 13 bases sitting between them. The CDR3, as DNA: TGTGCCAGCAGTACTCGGGACTTGGATCAGCCCCAGCATTTT. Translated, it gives CASSTRDLDQPQHF.

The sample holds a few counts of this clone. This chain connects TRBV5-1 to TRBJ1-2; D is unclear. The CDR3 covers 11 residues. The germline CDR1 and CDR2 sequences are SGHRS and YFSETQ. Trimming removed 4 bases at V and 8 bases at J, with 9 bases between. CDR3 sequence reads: CASSPGRGYTF. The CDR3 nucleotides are TGCGCCAGCAGCCCAGGCCGAGGCTACACCTTC.

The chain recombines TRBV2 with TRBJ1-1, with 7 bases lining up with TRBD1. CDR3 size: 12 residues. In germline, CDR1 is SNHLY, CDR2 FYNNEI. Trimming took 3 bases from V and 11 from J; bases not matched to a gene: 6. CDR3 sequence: CASSERGPRAFF. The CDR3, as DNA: TGTGCCAGCAGTGAGAGGGGGCCTCGGGCTTTCTTT.

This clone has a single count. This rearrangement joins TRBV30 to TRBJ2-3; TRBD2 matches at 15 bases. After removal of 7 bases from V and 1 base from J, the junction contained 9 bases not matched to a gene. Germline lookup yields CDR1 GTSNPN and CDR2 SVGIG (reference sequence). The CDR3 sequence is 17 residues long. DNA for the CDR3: TGTGCCTCCCCCCGTCGGACTAGCGGGGGGGGCACAGATACGCAGTATTTT. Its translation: CASPRRTSGGGTDTQYF.

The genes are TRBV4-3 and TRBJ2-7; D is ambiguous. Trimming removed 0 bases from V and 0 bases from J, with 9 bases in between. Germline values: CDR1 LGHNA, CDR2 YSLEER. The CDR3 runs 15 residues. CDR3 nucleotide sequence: TGCGCCAGCAGCCAAGACCGGGTAGGCTCCTACGAGCAGTACTTC. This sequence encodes CASSQDRVGSYEQYF.

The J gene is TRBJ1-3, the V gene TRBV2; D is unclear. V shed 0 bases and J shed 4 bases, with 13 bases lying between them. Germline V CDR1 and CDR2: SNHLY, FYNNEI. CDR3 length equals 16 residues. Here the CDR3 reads CASSEAPPGSGNTIYF. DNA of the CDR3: TGTGCCAGCAGTGAAGCGCCCCCGGGATCCGGAAACACCATATATTTT.

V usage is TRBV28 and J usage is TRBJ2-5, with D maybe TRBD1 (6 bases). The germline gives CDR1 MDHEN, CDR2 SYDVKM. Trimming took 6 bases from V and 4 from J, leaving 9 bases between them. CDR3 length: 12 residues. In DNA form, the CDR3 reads TGTGCCAGCAGCCCCAGGGGAGAGACCCAGTACTTC. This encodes CASSPRGETQYF.

The chain's CDR3 is CASSPRTGSDTGELFF. Here the CDR3 DNA reads TGCGCCAGCAGCCCAAGGACAGGGAGCGACACCGGGGAGCTGTTTTTT. The genes are TRBV5-1 and TRBJ2-2, with 8 nucleotides matching TRBD1. The CDR3 is made up of 16 amino acids. The germline V gene has CDR1 SGHRS and CDR2 YFSETQ. V dropped 4 bases and J dropped 3; count of bases not matched to a gene: 8.